These T cell receptor beta chains were read from a single sample in a study of T cells in Graves' hyperthyroidism and ophthalmopathy. One entry per CDR3 protein, called by TCRdb with MiXCR from the multiplex PCR reads. There are roughly 380,000 distinct CDR3 sequences in the sample; about 15% occur only once, and 8% to 13% lies in the top ten. What was sequenced was blood. Source of these receptors: a woman aged 55-69 years with Graves' hyperthyroidism. CDR3s include the opening cysteine and the closing phenylalanine or tryptophan. The order of the fields is V gene, clone size, J gene, CDR3 length, D gene, CDR3 protein, CDR3 DNA. A D gene is named only where the DNA matches it firmly. Size is omitted from some rows. Given values are once, few, many or a class for expanded clones.

>TRBV5-4|NA|TRBJ2-7|15|TRBD2
CASSHGGATRDEQYF
TGTGCCAGCAGCCACGGGGGGGCGACTAGGGACGAGCAGTACTTC
>TRBV5-1|NA|TRBJ2-5|15|NA
CASSLDGNNEETQYF
TGCGCCAGCAGCTTGGATGGAAATAACGAAGAGACCCAGTACTTC
>TRBV20-1|NA|TRBJ1-5|13|NA
CSALGPSNQPQHF
TGCAGTGCTCTCGGACCCAGCAATCAGCCCCAGCATTTT
>TRBV6-1|NA|TRBJ1-6|14|NA
CASSKDPRSSPLHF
TGTGCCAGCAGTAAAGACCCAAGGAGTTCACCCCTCCACTTT
>TRBV4-1|NA|TRBJ2-7|15|NA
CASSQAADLFYEQYF
TGCGCCAGCAGCCAAGCAGCAGACCTTTTCTACGAGCAGTACTTC
>TRBV2|many|TRBJ1-1|14|NA
CASRDSSWDTEAFF
TGTGCCAGCAGGGACTCCTCCTGGGACACTGAAGCTTTCTTT
>TRBV30|few|TRBJ2-2|14|NA
CAQSFGNWGGELFF
TGTGCCCAGAGTTTTGGGAATTGGGGCGGGGAGCTGTTTTTT
>TRBV20-1|many|TRBJ2-1|14|NA
CSARGEPSYNEQFF
TGCAGTGCTAGAGGAGAGCCATCCTACAATGAGCAGTTCTTC
>TRBV4-1|once|TRBJ2-7|15|NA
CASSQGDLGSYEQYF
TGCGCCAGCAGCCAAGGGGACCTGGGCTCCTACGAGCAGTACTTC
>TRBV7-8|many|TRBJ1-4|16|TRBD1
CASSPRLGQGDEKLFF
TGTGCCAGCAGTCCGAGGCTCGGACAGGGGGATGAAAAACTGTTTTTT
>TRBV12-3/TRBV12-4|few|TRBJ1-5|17|TRBD1
CASSPRTGTLRNQPQHF
TGTGCCAGCAGTCCCAGGACAGGTACACTTCGCAATCAGCCCCAGCATTTT
>TRBV5-5|NA|TRBJ2-6|18|TRBD2
CASSFFAGGYGGANVLTF
TGTGCCAGCAGCTTTTTCGCGGGGGGTTACGGTGGGGCCAACGTCCTGACTTTC
>TRBV5-1|many|TRBJ2-1|17|TRBD2
CASSWTSGTSSYNEQFF
TGCGCCAGCAGCTGGACTAGCGGGACTTCTTCCTACAATGAGCAGTTCTTC
>TRBV5-6|many|TRBJ2-2|14|NA
CASSPQLGTGELFF
TGTGCCAGCAGCCCGCAGCTCGGCACCGGGGAGCTGTTTTTT
>TRBV11-2|many|TRBJ2-7|14|TRBD2
CASSPGLAGVEQYF
TGTGCCAGCAGCCCGGGACTAGCGGGAGTAGAGCAGTACTTC
>TRBV20-1|few|TRBJ2-7|15|NA
CSARGTRRGSYEQYF
TGCAGTGCTAGGGGTACCCGGAGGGGAAGCTACGAGCAGTACTTC
>TRBV10-3|many|TRBJ2-2|13|NA
CAIMRGNTGELFF
TGTGCCATCATGAGGGGAAACACCGGGGAGCTGTTTTTT
>TRBV5-1|NA|TRBJ2-7|15|NA
CASSLGGRKAYEQYF
TGCGCCAGCAGCTTGGGGGGCAGGAAGGCCTACGAGCAGTACTTC
>TRBV11-2|many|TRBJ2-1|13|TRBD2
CASSAGTSGLLFF
TGTGCCAGCAGCGCCGGGACTAGCGGGCTTCTGTTCTTC
>TRBV6-2/TRBV6-3|many|TRBJ2-1|17|TRBD1
CASSYTPDRGPYNEQFF
TGTGCCAGCAGTTACACCCCTGACAGGGGGCCCTACAATGAGCAGTTCTTC
>TRBV7-8|many|TRBJ1-1|14|NA
CASSFARANTEAFF
TGTGCCAGCAGCTTTGCCCGGGCTAACACTGAAGCTTTCTTT
>TRBV12-3/TRBV12-4|many|TRBJ2-7|13|TRBD1
CASTPGQGYEQYF
TGTGCCAGCACTCCCGGACAGGGCTACGAGCAGTACTTC
>TRBV11-1|many|TRBJ2-7|15|TRBD2
CASSLGLAGVYEQYF
TGTGCCAGCAGCTTAGGACTAGCGGGAGTTTACGAGCAGTACTTC
>TRBV7-9|many|TRBJ2-5|15|NA
CASSDEGTAAETQYF
TGTGCCAGCAGCGACGAGGGGACCGCGGCGGAGACCCAGTACTTC
>TRBV6-1|NA|TRBJ1-2|13|TRBD1
CASSESGGDGYTF
TGTGCCAGCAGTGAATCAGGGGGCGATGGCTACACCTTC
>TRBV19|few|TRBJ2-1|16|TRBD2
CASSIPLAGVSNEQFF
TGTGCCAGTAGTATTCCACTAGCGGGAGTTAGTAATGAGCAGTTCTTC
>TRBV7-2|many|TRBJ2-2|15|NA
CASKASGLPPRELFF
TGTGCCAGCAAGGCGTCGGGACTCCCGCCCCGGGAGCTGTTTTTT